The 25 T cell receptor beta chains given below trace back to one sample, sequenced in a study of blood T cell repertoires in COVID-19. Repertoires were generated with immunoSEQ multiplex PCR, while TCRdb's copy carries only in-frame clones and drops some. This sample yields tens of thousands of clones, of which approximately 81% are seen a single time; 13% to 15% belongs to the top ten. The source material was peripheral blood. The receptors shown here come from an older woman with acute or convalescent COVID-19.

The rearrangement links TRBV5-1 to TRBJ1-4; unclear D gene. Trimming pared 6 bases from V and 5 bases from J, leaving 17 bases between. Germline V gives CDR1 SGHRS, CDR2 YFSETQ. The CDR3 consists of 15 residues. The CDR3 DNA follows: TGCGCCAGCACCGAGACGCCCCAGGCAAATGAAAAACTGTTTTTT. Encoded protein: CASTETPQANEKLFF. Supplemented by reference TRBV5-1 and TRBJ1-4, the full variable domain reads KAGVTQTPRYLIKTRGQQVTLSCSPISGHRSVSWYQQTPGQGLQFLFEYFSETQRNKGNFPGRFSGRQFSNSRSEMNVSTLELGDSALYLCASTETPQANEKLFFGSGTQLSVL.

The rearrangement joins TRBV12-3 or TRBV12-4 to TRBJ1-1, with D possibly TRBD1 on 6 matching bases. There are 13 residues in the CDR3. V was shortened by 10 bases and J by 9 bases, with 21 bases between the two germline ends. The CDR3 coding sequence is TGTGCCACCCGCCCTAGGGGGATCGACCAAGCTTTCTTT. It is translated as CATRPRGIDQAFF.

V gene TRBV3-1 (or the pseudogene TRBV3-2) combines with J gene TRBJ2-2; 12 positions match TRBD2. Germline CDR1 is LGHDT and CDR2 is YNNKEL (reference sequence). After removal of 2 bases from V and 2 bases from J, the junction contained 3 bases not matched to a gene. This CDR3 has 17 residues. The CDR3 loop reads CASSQLAGGPNTGELFF. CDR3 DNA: TGTGCCAGCAGCCAACTAGCGGGGGGGCCCAACACCGGGGAGCTGTTTTTT.

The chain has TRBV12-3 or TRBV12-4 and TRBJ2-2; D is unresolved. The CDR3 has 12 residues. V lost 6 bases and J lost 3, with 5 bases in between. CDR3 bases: TGTGCCAGCAGGCGGTACACCGGGGAGCTGTTTTTT. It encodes CASRRYTGELFF.

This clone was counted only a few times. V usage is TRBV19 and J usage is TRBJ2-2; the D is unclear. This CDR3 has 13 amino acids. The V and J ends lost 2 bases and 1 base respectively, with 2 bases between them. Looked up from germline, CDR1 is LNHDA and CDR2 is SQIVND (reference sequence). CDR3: CASSIQNTGELFF. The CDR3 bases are TGTGCCAGTAGTATACAGAACACCGGGGAGCTGTTTTTT.

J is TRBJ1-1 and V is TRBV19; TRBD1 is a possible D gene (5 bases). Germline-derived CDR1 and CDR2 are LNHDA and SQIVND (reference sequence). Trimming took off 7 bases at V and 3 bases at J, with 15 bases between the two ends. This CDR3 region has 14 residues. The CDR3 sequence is CASTSGFGDTEAFF. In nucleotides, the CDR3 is TGTGCCAGTACCTCAGGGTTCGGCGACACTGAAGCTTTCTTT.

The CDR3 spells CASSSGAEGMLRETQYF. The CDR3 nucleotides are TGTGCCAGCAGCTCAGGAGCGGAGGGGATGCTTCGGGAGACCCAGTACTTC. V gene TRBV11-3 combines with J gene TRBJ2-5; D may be TRBD2 (6 bases). Germline lookup yields CDR1 SGHNT and CDR2 YENEEA. Trimming shortened V by 4 bases and J by 5 bases, and 23 bases separated the two germline ends. The CDR3 is made up of 17 amino acids.

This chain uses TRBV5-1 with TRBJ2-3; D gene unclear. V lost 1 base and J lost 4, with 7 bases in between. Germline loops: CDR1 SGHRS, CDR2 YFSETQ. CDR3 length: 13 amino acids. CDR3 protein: CASSLFAPDTQYF. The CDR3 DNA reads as TGCGCCAGCAGCTTGTTCGCGCCAGATACGCAGTATTTT.

The CDR3 coding sequence is TGTGCCAGCAGCACGACAGGGGGTAAGAATCAGCCCCAGCATTTT. Protein: CASSTTGGKNQPQHF. V usage is TRBV9 and J usage is TRBJ1-5; 9 nucleotides align to TRBD1. The CDR3 length is 15 residues. Germline CDR1 is SGDLS and CDR2 is YYNGEE. The trim removed 4 bases at V and 4 bases at J, leaving 6 bases unmatched.

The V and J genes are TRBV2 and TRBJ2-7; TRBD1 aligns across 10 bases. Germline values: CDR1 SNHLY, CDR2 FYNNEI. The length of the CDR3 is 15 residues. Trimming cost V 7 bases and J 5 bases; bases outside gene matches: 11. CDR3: CASKAPGQGPNEQYV. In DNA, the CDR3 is TGTGCCAGCAAGGCACCGGGACAGGGGCCCAACGAGCAGTACGTC.

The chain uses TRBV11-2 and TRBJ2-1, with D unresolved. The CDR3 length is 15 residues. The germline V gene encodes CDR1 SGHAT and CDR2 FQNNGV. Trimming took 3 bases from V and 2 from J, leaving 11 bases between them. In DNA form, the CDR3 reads TGTGCCAGCAGCTTTATGGCAGTGACCTACAATGAGCAGTTCTTC. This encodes CASSFMAVTYNEQFF.

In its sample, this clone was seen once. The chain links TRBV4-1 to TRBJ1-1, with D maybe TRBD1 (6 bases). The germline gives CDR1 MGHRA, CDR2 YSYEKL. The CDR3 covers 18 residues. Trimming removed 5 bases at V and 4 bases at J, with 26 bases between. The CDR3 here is CASSAAGGQRAGITEAFF. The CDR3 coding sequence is TGCGCCAGCAGCGCAGCGGGGGGGCAAAGGGCTGGAATCACTGAAGCTTTCTTT.

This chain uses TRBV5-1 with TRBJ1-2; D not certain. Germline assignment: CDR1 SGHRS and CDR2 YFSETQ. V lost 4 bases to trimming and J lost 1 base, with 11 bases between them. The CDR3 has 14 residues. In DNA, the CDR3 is TGCGCCAGCAGCCCAGCGGGCCTTAACTATGGCTACACCTTC. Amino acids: CASSPAGLNYGYTF.

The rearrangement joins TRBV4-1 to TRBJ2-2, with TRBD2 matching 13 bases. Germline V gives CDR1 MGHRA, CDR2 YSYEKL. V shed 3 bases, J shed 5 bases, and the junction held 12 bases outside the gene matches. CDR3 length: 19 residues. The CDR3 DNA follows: TGCGCCAGCAGCCATCCCGGCGGACTAGCGGGAGTTAAAACCGGGGAGCTGTTTTTT. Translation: CASSHPGGLAGVKTGELFF.

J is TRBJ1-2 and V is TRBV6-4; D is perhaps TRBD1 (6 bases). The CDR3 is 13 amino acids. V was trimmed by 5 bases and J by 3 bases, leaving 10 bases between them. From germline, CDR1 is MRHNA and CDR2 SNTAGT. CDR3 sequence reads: CASSPDRDYGYTF. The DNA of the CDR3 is TGTGCCAGCAGTCCGGACAGAGACTATGGCTACACCTTC.

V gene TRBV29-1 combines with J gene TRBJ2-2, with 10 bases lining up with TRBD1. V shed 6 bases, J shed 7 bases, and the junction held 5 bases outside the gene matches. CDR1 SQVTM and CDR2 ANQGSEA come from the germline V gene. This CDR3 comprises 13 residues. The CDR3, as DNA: TGCAGCGTCGGGACAGGGGTTAACGGGGAGCTGTTTTTT. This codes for CSVGTGVNGELFF.

The CDR3 sequence: CASSTQRGMGTDTQYF. The CDR3 DNA follows: TGTGCCAGCAGCACTCAGAGGGGGATGGGCACAGATACGCAGTATTTT. The chain employs TRBV7-2 and TRBJ2-3; the D gene is possibly TRBD1 (6 bases). V gave up 5 bases and J gave up 1 base, with 16 bases separating them. Germline CDR1 is SGHTA and CDR2 is FQGNSA. The CDR3 spans 16 residues.

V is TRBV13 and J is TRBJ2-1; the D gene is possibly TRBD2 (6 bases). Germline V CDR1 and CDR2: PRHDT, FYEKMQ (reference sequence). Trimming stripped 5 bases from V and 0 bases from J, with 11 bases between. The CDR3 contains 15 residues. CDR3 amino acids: CASSPVGSSYNEQFF. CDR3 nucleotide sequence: TGTGCCAGCAGCCCCGTCGGGAGCTCCTACAATGAGCAGTTCTTC.

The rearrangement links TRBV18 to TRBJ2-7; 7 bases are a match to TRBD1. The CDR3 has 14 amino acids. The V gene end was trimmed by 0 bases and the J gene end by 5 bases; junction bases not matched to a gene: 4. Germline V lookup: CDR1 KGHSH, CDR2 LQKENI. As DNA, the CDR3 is TGTGCCAGCTCACCACCAAGGGGGCAGAACGAGCAGTACGTC. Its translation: CASSPPRGQNEQYV.

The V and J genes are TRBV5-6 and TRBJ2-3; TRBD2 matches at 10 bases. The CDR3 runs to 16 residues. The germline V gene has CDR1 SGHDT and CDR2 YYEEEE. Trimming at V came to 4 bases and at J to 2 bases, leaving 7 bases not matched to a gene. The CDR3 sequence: CASSHKRGGTTDTQYF. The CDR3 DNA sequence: TGTGCCAGCAGCCATAAGCGGGGGGGTACCACAGATACGCAGTATTTT.

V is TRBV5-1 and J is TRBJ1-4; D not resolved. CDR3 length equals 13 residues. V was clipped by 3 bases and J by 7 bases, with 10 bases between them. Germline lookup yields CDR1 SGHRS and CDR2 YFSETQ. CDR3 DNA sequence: TGCGCCAGCAGCTCGTCGGAGGCTGAAAAACTGTTTTTT. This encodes CASSSSEAEKLFF.

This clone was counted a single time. The CDR3 loop reads CASSNLVDREAFF. The CDR3 DNA is TGTGCCAGCAGCAACCTCGTGGACAGGGAAGCTTTCTTT. The rearrangement uses TRBV7-9 and TRBJ1-1, with 7 bases fitting TRBD1. J lost 8 bases, V lost 5 bases, and 8 bases had no gene match. Germline loops: CDR1 SEHNR, CDR2 FQNEAQ (reference sequence). The CDR3 covers 13 residues.

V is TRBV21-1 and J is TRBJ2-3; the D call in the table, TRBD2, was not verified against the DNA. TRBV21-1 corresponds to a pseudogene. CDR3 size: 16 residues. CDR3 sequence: CASVRLAGENTDTQYF. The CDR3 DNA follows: TGTGCCAGCGTCCGACTAGCGGGAGAAAATACAGATACGCAGTATTTT.

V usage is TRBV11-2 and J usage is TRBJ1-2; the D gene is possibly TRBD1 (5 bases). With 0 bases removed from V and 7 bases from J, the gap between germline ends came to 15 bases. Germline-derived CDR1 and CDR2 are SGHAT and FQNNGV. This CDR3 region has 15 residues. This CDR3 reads CASSLEGLSVIGYTF. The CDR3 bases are TGTGCCAGCAGCTTAGAGGGGCTGAGCGTTATTGGCTACACCTTC.

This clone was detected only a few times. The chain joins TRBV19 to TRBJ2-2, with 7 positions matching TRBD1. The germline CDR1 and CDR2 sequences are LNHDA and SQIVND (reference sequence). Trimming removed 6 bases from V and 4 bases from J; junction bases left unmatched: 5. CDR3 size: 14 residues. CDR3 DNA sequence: TGTGCCAGTAGACTAACAGGGGTCACCGGGGAGCTGTTTTTT. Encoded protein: CASRLTGVTGELFF.